The T cell receptor beta chain described here comes from a study of healthy donors' naive CD4 and CD8 T cells. Study-level results: Reportedly, most V and J gene segments showed naive CD4+ versus CD8+ bias.

A linear amplification protocol produced the TCR libraries from 450 to 500 ng of total RNA. TCRdb fed the reads into MiXCR, producing one record per CDR3 protein. This table has 200,000 or so distinct CDR3 sequences, around 70% appearing once. V lost 5 bases and J lost 6; bases outside the gene matches: 15. The germline CDR1 and CDR2 sequences are SGHRS and YFSETQ. The CDR3 consists of 16 residues. As regards this clonotype: What it recognizes is unknown.

CD4+CD8-CD45RO-CD45RA+ cells were naive CD4+; CD8+CD4-CD45RA+CD27bright cells were naive CD8+. Input material: naive CD4+ and CD8+ T cells sorted from blood, pooled from several donors. The genes are TRBV5-1 and TRBJ2-7, with 9 bases matching TRBD1. The clonotype originates from a pool of human donors in good health; the sample pools cells from several healthy donors. The CDR3 nucleotides are TGCGCCAGCAGTTTCGGGACCGGGACAGGGCTATTCGAGCAGTACTTC. Its translation: CASSFGTGTGLFEQYF.